This entry lists 18 T cell receptor beta chains sequenced from one sample in a study of cytomegalovirus exposure and HLA in healthy donors. The primer mix had 60 Vbeta and 13 Jbeta primers. The method was immunoSEQ multiplex PCR; TCRdb's version includes in-frame clones alone and lacks a portion of them. The sample has 65,000 to 70,000 clones; around 80% are singletons. Sequencing input: PBMCs. The receptor source for this set is a man aged 50 to 59 in good health and CMV-seronegative.

The chain is built from TRBV6-1 and TRBJ1-5; TRBD1 is a possible D gene (5 bases). The CDR3 loop spans 15 amino acids. V lost 1 base to trimming and J lost 0 bases, with 7 bases between them. From germline, CDR1 is MNHNS and CDR2 SASEGT. CDR3 sequence: CASSEGQYSNQPQHF. CDR3 DNA sequence: TGTGCCAGCAGTGAAGGACAGTATAGCAATCAGCCCCAGCATTTT.

V usage is TRBV6-1 and J usage is TRBJ2-1; 13 bases map to TRBD2. The CDR3 totals 15 residues. Unmatched junction bases numbered 6, after V lost 6 bases and J lost 7 bases. Per the germline V gene, CDR1 is MNHNS and CDR2 is SASEGT. The CDR3 reads CASSQRTSGSNEQFF. CDR3 nucleotide sequence: TGTGCCAGCAGCCAAAGGACTAGCGGGAGTAATGAGCAGTTCTTC.

This clone was recorded a few times. The V gene is TRBV4-2, the J gene TRBJ1-1; D is undetermined. The CDR3 has 12 amino acids. CDR1 and CDR2 from the germline V gene are LGHNA and YNFKEQ. V was clipped by 4 bases and J by 6 bases, with 9 bases between them. In nucleotides, the CDR3 is TGTGCCAGCAGCCCGGGAGGTCCTGAAGCTTTCTTT. This gives the protein CASSPGGPEAFF.

V and J are TRBV18 and TRBJ2-3; 8 nucleotides match TRBD2. With 0 bases clipped from V and 5 bases from J, the junction kept 1 base outside the gene matches. The CDR3 has 14 amino acids. Germline V gene sequence: CDR1 KGHSH, CDR2 LQKENI. This CDR3 reads CASSPPGLGDTQYF. The CDR3 coding sequence is TGTGCCAGCTCACCACCGGGACTAGGAGATACGCAGTATTTT.

The genes are TRBV2 and TRBJ2-7; 7 nucleotides match TRBD1. In germline, CDR1 is SNHLY, CDR2 FYNNEI. Unmatched junction bases numbered 17, after V lost 5 bases and J lost 1 base. CDR3 length equals 18 residues. The DNA of the CDR3 is TGTGCCAGCAGTAAAAGGCCTTTAGGGGGCGAAAGTTCCTACGAGCAGTACTTC. Its protein product is CASSKRPLGGESSYEQYF.

In its sample, this clone was seen a few times. The genes are TRBV6-6 and TRBJ2-5, with D possibly being TRBD1 (6 bases). Trimming removed 6 bases from V and 1 base from J, with 9 bases in between. The CDR3 contains 13 residues. Germline assignment: CDR1 MNHNY and CDR2 SVGAGI (reference sequence). The CDR3 reads CASRRTVQETQYF. In DNA form, the CDR3 reads TGTGCCAGCAGACGGACAGTCCAAGAGACCCAGTACTTC.

V gene TRBV21-1 combines with J gene TRBJ1-5. TRBV21-1 is a pseudogene. The CDR3 runs 14 residues. The CDR3 loop reads CASSIMTKPRTQHF. The CDR3 nucleotides are TGTGCCAGCAGCATCATGACCAAACCTAGGACCCAGCATTTT.

V gene TRBV5-8 combines with J gene TRBJ1-5; D perhaps matches TRBD1 (6 bases). The CDR3 has 17 amino acids. Trimming stripped 0 bases from V and 6 bases from J, with 19 bases between. CDR1 SGHTS and CDR2 YDEGEE come from the germline V gene. The chain's CDR3 is CASSLEWGLIYSQPQHF. CDR3 in DNA: TGTGCCAGCAGCTTGGAGTGGGGGCTGATCTATAGTCAGCCCCAGCATTTT.

The rearrangement uses TRBV5-4 and TRBJ2-4, with a possible D match to TRBD1 (6 bases). This CDR3 has 15 residues. V was shortened by 0 bases and J by 6 bases, with 13 bases between the two germline ends. CDR1 SGHNT and CDR2 YYREEE come from the germline V gene (reference sequence). In DNA, the CDR3 is TGTGCCAGCAGCTTGGATTTGGGGGCTAGAAACATTCAGTACTTC. Amino acids: CASSLDLGARNIQYF. Based on the CDR3 plus reference TRBV5-4 and TRBJ2-4, the full variable domain is ETGVTQSPTHLIKTRGQQVTLRCSSQSGHNTVSWYQQALGQGPQFIFQYYREEENGRGNFPPRFSGLQFPNYSSELNVNALELDDSALYLCASSLDLGARNIQYFGAGTRLSVL.

V usage is TRBV4-1 and J usage is TRBJ1-4; D not certain. The CDR3 is 15 residues long. From germline, CDR1 is MGHRA and CDR2 YSYEKL. With 4 bases removed from V and 8 bases from J, the gap between germline ends came to 17 bases. CDR3 sequence: CASSRGEWLGEKLFF. The CDR3 coding sequence is TGCGCCAGCAGCCGCGGGGAATGGTTAGGGGAAAAACTGTTTTTT.

V usage is TRBV7-9 and J usage is TRBJ2-1, with TRBD1 as a possible D gene (6 bases). Deletions cut 6 bases from V and 8 bases from J, with 17 bases between. CDR3 size: 14 residues. The germline V gene encodes CDR1 SEHNR and CDR2 FQNEAQ (reference sequence). CDR3 nucleotides: TGTGCCAGCAGTACCCGGGACATCGCGGATGAGCAGTTCTTC. This sequence encodes CASSTRDIADEQFF.

V gene TRBV7-2 combines with J gene TRBJ2-7, with 10 bases that match TRBD2. In germline, CDR1 is SGHTA, CDR2 FQGNSA. V lost 3 bases to trimming and J lost 4 bases; unmatched junction nucleotides: 6. The CDR3 sequence is 15 residues long. The CDR3 DNA reads as TGTGCCAGCAGCTTGGGGGGGACTAGCGTTTACGAGCAGTACTTC. It is translated as CASSLGGTSVYEQYF.

The chain has TRBV6-5 and TRBJ1-2; 8 bases fit TRBD1. Germline trimming cut 3 bases from V and 4 bases from J; bases unmatched to any gene: 10. The CDR3 consists of 16 residues. Germline V CDR1 and CDR2: MNHEY, SVGAGI. CDR3 DNA sequence: TGTGCCAGCAGTTATGGTAGGACAGGGTCTTTCTATGGCTACACCTTC. Translation gives CASSYGRTGSFYGYTF.

The chain combines TRBV7-9 with TRBJ1-1, with D possibly being TRBD1 (5 bases). V was shortened by 2 bases and J by 3 bases, with 16 bases between the two germline ends. The CDR3 sequence is 16 residues long. Germline V CDR1 and CDR2: SEHNR, FQNEAQ (reference sequence). The CDR3 sequence is CASSLRLTDRYTEAFF. In DNA form, the CDR3 reads TGTGCCAGCAGCTTACGTCTGACAGACCGATACACTGAAGCTTTCTTT. Filled out from reference TRBV7-9 and TRBJ1-1, the complete variable domain reads DTGVSQNPRHKITKRGQNVTFRCDPISEHNRLYWYRQTLGQGPEFLTYFQNEAQLEKSRLLSDRFSAERPKGSFSTLEIQRTEQGDSAMYLCASSLRLTDRYTEAFFGQGTRLTVV.

The chain recombines TRBV4-2 with TRBJ2-4; TRBD2 matches at 10 bases. This CDR3 contains 16 residues. The germline CDR1 and CDR2 sequences are LGHNA and YNFKEQ. Trimming took 6 bases from V and 0 from J; bases not matched to a gene: 5. This CDR3 reads CASRETSGKAKNIQYF. The CDR3 bases are TGTGCCAGCAGAGAAACTAGCGGGAAAGCCAAAAACATTCAGTACTTC.

The rearrangement joins TRBV28 to TRBJ2-4; a weak D match, TRBD2 (6 bases). The CDR3 is 14 residues long. Looked up from germline, CDR1 is MDHEN and CDR2 is SYDVKM. Trimming removed 5 bases from V and 11 bases from J, with 19 bases in between. The CDR3 here is CASSPPGGPGVQYF. The CDR3 coding sequence is TGTGCCAGCAGTCCACCCGGGGGACCTGGAGTTCAGTACTTC.

The gene calls are TRBV11-2 and TRBJ2-1; D unresolved. The CDR3 extends over 13 amino acids. Germline V lookup: CDR1 SGHAT, CDR2 FQNNGV. V dropped 3 bases and J dropped 0 bases, with 3 bases sitting between them. In DNA form, the CDR3 reads TGTGCCAGCAGCTTGAGCTCCTACAATGAGCAGTTCTTC. Its translation is CASSLSSYNEQFF.

This clone was picked up one time. The chain links TRBV5-1 to TRBJ2-7; D perhaps matches TRBD1 (8 bases). The CDR3 is made up of 13 amino acids. The germline V gene encodes CDR1 SGHRS and CDR2 YFSETQ. Between the trimmed V and J ends, which lost 5 bases and 6 bases, there was a span of 15 bases. The CDR3: CASRQGGASEQYF. CDR3 nucleotides: TGCGCCAGCAGACAGGGGGGGGCCTCCGAGCAGTACTTC. The whole variable domain, filled in from reference TRBV5-1 and TRBJ2-7, reads KAGVTQTPRYLIKTRGQQVTLSCSPISGHRSVSWYQQTPGQGLQFLFEYFSETQRNKGNFPGRFSGRQFSNSRSEMNVSTLELGDSALYLCASRQGGASEQYFGPGTRLTVT.